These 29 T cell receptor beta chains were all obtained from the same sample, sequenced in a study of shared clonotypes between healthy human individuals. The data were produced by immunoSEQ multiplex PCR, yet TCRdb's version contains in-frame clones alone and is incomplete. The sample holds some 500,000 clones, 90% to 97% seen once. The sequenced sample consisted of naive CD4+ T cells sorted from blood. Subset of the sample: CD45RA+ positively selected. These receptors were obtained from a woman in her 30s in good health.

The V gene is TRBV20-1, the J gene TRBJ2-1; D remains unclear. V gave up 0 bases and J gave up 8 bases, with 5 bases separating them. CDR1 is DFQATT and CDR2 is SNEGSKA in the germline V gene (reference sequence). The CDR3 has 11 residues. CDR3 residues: CSARDLDEQFF. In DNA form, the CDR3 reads TGCAGTGCTAGAGATTTGGATGAGCAGTTCTTC.

The CDR3, as DNA: TGTGCCAGCTCACCTGGGGGGCGCCGTTCCCGCGAGCAGTACTTC. Translated: CASSPGGRRSREQYF. The V call is TRBV18, the J call TRBJ2-7; D assignment may be TRBD1 or TRBD2 (6 bases each). The germline gives CDR1 KGHSH, CDR2 LQKENI. CDR3 length: 15 amino acids. V was pared by 3 bases and J by 6 bases, with 18 bases between.

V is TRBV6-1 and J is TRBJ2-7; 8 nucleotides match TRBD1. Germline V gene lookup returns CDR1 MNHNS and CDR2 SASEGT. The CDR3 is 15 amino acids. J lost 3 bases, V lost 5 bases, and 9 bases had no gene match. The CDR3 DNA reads TGTGCCAGCAGTCCGGTAGACAGGGGTGGCTACGAGCAGTACTTC. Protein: CASSPVDRGGYEQYF.

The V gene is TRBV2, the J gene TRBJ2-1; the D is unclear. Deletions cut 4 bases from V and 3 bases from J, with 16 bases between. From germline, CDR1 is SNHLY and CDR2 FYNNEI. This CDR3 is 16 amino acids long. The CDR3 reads CASSVNSGLLYNEQFF. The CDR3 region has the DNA TGTGCCAGCAGTGTTAATTCGGGTCTCCTCTACAATGAGCAGTTCTTC.

In nucleotides, the CDR3 is TGTGCCAGCAGCCTCGGACTAGCGGGGACCGCCCAGGAGACCCAGTACTTC. The encoded protein is CASSLGLAGTAQETQYF. This chain uses TRBV28 with TRBJ2-5; 12 positions agree with TRBD2. With V trimmed by 6 bases and J by 5 bases, 13 bases remained unmatched. Germline V CDR1 and CDR2: MDHEN, SYDVKM. The CDR3 covers 17 residues. Based on the CDR3 plus reference TRBV28 and TRBJ2-5, the full variable domain is DVKVTQSSRYLVKRTGEKVFLECVQDMDHENMFWYRQDPGLGLRLIYFSYDVKMKEKGDIPEGYSVSREKKERFSLILESASTNQTSMYLCASSLGLAGTAQETQYFGPGTRLLVL.

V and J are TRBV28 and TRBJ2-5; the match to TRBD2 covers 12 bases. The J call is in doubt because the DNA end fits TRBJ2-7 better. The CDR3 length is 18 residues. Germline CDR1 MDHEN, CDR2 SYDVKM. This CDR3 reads CASSLSHPTSGSSYEQYF. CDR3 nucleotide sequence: TGTGCCAGCAGTTTATCCCACCCGACTAGCGGGAGTTCCTACGAGCAGTACTTC.

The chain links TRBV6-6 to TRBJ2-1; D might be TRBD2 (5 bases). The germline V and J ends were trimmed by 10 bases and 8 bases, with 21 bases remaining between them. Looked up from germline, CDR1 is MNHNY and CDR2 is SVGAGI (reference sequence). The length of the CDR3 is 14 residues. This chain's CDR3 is CATGKDLGGDEQFF. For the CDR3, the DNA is TGTGCCACCGGGAAGGACCTAGGTGGCGATGAGCAGTTCTTC.

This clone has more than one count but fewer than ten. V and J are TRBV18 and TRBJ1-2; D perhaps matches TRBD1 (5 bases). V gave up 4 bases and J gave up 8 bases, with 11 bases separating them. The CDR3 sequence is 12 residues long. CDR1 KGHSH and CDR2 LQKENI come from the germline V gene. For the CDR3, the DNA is TGTGCCAGCTCACTAAAAGAGGGGGGCTACACCTTC. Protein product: CASSLKEGGYTF.

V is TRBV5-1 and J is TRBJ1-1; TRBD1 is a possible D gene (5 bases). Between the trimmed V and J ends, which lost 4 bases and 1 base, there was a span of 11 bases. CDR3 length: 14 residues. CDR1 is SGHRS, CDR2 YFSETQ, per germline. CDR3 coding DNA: TGCGCCAGCAGCAATGGGGCGGAGAACACTGAAGCTTTCTTT. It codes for CASSNGAENTEAFF.

The CDR3 region is CASSPRQLSPGYTF. The CDR3 nucleotides read TGTGCCAGCAGTCCCCGACAGCTGAGTCCTGGCTACACCTTC. This chain links TRBV28 with TRBJ1-2, with D tentatively TRBD1 (5 bases). The length of the CDR3 is 14 residues. Trimming took 5 bases from V and 7 from J, leaving 17 bases between them. Germline lookup yields CDR1 MDHEN and CDR2 SYDVKM.

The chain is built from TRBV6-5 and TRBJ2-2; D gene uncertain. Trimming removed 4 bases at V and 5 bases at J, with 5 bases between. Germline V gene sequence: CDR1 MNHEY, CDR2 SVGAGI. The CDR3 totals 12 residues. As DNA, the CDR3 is TGTGCCAGCAGTTCTTCTACCGGGGAGCTGTTTTTT. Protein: CASSSSTGELFF.

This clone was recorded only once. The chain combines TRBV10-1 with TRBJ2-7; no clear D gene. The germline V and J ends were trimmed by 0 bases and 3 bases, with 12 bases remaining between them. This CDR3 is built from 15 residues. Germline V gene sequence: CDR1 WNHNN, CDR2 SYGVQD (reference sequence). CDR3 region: CASSESPRRHYEQYF. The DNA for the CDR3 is TGCGCCAGCAGTGAGTCTCCGCGCCGTCACTACGAGCAGTACTTC.

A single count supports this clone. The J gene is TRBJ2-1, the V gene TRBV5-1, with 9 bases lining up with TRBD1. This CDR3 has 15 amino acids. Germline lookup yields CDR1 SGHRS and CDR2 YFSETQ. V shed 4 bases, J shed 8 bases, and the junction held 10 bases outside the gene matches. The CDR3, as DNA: TGCGCCAGCAGCCAACAGGGGGCTCATACGTATGAGCAGTTCTTC. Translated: CASSQQGAHTYEQFF.

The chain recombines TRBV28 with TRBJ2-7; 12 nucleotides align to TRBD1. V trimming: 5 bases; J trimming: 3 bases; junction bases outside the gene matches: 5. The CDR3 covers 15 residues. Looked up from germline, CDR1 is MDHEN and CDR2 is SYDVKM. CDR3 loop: CASSVGTGGFYEQYF. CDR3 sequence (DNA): TGTGCCAGCAGTGTAGGGACAGGGGGCTTCTACGAGCAGTACTTC.

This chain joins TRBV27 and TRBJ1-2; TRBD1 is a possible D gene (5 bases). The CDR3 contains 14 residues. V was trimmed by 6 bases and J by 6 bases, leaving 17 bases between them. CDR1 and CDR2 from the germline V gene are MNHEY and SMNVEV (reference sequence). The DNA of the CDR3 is TGTGCCAGCAGAAGTAGGGGAATTTCGAATGGCTACACCTTC. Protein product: CASRSRGISNGYTF.

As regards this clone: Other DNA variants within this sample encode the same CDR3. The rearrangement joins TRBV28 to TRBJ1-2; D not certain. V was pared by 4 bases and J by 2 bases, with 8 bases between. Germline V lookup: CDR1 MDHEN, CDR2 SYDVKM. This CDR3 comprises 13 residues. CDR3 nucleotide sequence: TGTGCCAGCAGTTCAACAACAAACTATGGCTACACCTTC. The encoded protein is CASSSTTNYGYTF.

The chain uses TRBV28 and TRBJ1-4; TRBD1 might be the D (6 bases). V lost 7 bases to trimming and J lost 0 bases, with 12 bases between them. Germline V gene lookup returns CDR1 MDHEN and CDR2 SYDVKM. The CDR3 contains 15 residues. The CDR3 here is CASTRYRATNEKLFF. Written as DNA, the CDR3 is TGTGCCAGCACCCGATACAGGGCAACTAATGAAAAACTGTTTTTT.

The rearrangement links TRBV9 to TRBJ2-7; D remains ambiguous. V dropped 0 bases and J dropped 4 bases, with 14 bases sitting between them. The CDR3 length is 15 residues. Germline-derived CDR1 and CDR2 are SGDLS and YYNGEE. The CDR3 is CASSVAPTGSYEQYF. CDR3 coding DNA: TGTGCCAGCAGCGTAGCACCTACCGGGTCATACGAGCAGTACTTC.

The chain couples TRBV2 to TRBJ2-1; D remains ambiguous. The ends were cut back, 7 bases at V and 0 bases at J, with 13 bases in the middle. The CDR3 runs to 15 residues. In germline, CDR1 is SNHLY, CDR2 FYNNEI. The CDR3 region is CASTADSRSYNEQFF. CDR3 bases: TGTGCCAGCACCGCAGACTCGCGCTCCTACAATGAGCAGTTCTTC.

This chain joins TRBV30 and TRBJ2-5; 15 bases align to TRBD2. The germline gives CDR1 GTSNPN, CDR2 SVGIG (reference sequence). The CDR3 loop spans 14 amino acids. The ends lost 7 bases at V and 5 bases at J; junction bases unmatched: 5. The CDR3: CAFRTSGRDETQYF. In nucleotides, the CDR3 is TGTGCCTTCCGGACTAGCGGGAGGGACGAGACCCAGTACTTC.

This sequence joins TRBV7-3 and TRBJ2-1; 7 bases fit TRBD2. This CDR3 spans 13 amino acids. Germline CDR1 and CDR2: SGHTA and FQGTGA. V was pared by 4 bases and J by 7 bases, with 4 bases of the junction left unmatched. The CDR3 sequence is CASSSWEGNEQFF. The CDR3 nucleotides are TGTGCCAGCAGCTCTTGGGAGGGGAATGAGCAGTTCTTC.

The CDR3 sequence is CASTSHGGRSATNEKLFF. CDR3 bases: TGTGCCAGTACTTCCCACGGGGGCAGGTCGGCAACTAATGAAAAACTGTTTTTT. The chain is built from TRBV19 and TRBJ1-4; D possibly corresponds to TRBD1 (6 bases). The CDR3 is made up of 18 amino acids. The V end lost 7 bases, the J end lost 0 bases, and 21 bases lay between the germline ends. The germline CDR1 and CDR2 sequences are LNHDA and SQIVND (reference sequence).

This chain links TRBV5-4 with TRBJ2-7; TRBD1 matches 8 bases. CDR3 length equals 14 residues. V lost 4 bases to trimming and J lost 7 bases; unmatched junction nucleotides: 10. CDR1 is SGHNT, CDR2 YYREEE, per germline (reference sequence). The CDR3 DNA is TGTGCCAGCAGCGGCGGACAGGGTTTGGGAGAGCAGTACTTC. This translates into CASSGGQGLGEQYF.

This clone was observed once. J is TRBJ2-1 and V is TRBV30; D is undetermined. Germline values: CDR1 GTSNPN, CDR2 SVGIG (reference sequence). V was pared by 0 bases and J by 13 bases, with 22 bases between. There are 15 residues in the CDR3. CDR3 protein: CAWSVVSDSQSSQFF. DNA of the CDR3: TGTGCCTGGAGTGTAGTCAGCGACTCCCAATCCTCTCAGTTCTTC.

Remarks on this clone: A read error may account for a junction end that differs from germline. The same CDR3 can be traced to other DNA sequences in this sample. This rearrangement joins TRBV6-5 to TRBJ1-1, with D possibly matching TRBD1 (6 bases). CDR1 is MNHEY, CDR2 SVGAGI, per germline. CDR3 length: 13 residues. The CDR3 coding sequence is TGTGCCAGCAGTTACCGCCGGGACACCGAAGCTTTCTTT. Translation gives CASSYRRDTEAFF.

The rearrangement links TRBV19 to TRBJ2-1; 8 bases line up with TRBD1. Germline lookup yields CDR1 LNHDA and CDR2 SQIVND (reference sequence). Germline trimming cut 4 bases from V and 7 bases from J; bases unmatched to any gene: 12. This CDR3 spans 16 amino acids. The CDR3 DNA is TGTGCCAGTAGTAAATCCGGGACAGGCAGCGGGAATGAGCAGTTCTTC. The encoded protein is CASSKSGTGSGNEQFF.

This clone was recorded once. The CDR3 DNA reads TGTGCCAGCAGTCTAGCGGAAGAGACCCAGTACTTC. Translated: CASSLAEETQYF. The chain uses TRBV6-6 and TRBJ2-5; TRBD2 matches at 7 bases. This CDR3 comprises 12 residues. V shed 5 bases and J 3 bases; nucleotides not matched to a gene: 0. CDR1 is MNHNY and CDR2 is SVGAGI in the germline V gene (reference sequence).

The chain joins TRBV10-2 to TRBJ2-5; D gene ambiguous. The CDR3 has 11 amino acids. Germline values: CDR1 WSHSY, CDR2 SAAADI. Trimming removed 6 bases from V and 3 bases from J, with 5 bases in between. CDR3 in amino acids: CASSAKETQYF. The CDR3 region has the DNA TGCGCCAGCAGCGCAAAAGAGACCCAGTACTTC.

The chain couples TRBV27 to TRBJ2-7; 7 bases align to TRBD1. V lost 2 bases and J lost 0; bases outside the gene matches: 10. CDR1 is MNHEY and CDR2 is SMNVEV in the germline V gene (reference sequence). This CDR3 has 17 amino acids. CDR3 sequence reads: CASSLLTRDRSSYEQYF. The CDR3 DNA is TGTGCCAGCAGTTTACTTACCCGGGACAGAAGCTCCTACGAGCAGTACTTC.